Listed below are T cell receptor beta chains from one sample, sequenced in a study of Ad26.COV2.S vaccination and SARS-CoV-2 variants. Generated by immunoSEQ multiplex PCR, the TCRdb table keeps only in-frame clones and is missing some. The top ten clones hold about 10% of a sample with 200,000 to 300,000 clones, more than 75% of them seen once. This sample comprised peripheral blood, obtained in a trial of Ad26.COV2.S vaccine versus placebo. Every receptor here comes from a person aged 18-60 years who received the Ad26.COV2.S COVID-19 vaccine or a placebo. Both conserved end residues are part of each CDR3. D genes are given only for firm matches. The size of a clone is reported for some rows only, either as once, few or many, or as a class for expanded clones.

>TRBV10-3|TRBJ2-1|-|-
TGTGCCATCGCGGACACAGGGAGCCACAATGAGCAGTTCTTC
CAIADTGSHNEQFF
>TRBV11-2|TRBJ2-7|TRBD2|once
TGTGCCAGCAGCTTAGATTGGGACGGGAGGTACGAGCAGTACTTC
CASSLDWDGRYEQYF
>TRBV4-3|TRBJ2-2|TRBD1|-
TGCGCCAGCAGCCCCACAGCTCAGGGACAGTACACCGGGGAGCTGTTTTTT
CASSPTAQGQYTGELFF
>TRBV19|TRBJ2-5|-|-
TGTGCCAGTAGTACCGGGAGCCTGAAACAGACCCAGTACTTC
CASSTGSLKQTQYF
>TRBV15|TRBJ1-2|TRBD1|-
TGTGCCACCAGCTCCCAGGACAGGTGGAACTATGGCTACACCTTC
CATSSQDRWNYGYTF
>TRBV28|TRBJ1-1|-|-
TGTGCCAGCAGTTTGGGGGGTCTGAACACTGAAGCTTTCTTT
CASSLGGLNTEAFF
>TRBV2|TRBJ2-2|-|-
TGTGCCAGCAGTGAAGTGCGGGGGCCCAACACCGGGGAGCTGTTTTTT
CASSEVRGPNTGELFF
>TRBV5-1|TRBJ2-1|-|-
TGCGCCAGCAGCTTCCCCGGGCCTTGGGATGAGCAGTTCTTC
CASSFPGPWDEQFF
>TRBV19|TRBJ2-7|TRBD2|-
TGTGCCAGTAGCGCCGGGGGGTACGAGCAGTACTTC
CASSAGGYEQYF
>TRBV12-1|TRBJ2-1|-|-
TGTGCCAGCAGAAAGGAACAGACTAGCGGCTCCTACAATGAGCAGTTCTTC
CASRKEQTSGSYNEQFF
>TRBV27|TRBJ2-1|TRBD2|-
TGTGCCAGCACTTTGGTGATTAGCGGGGGGGCCGGTGAGCAGTTCTTC
CASTLVISGGAGEQFF
>TRBV13|TRBJ1-2|-|once
TGTGCCAGCGGCCCCCCGGGGCTTCCCTATGGCTACACCTTC
CASGPPGLPYGYTF
>TRBV10-2|TRBJ1-2|TRBD1|-
TGCGCCAGCAGTGAAACCTCCGGGACAGGGAACTATGGCTACACCTTC
CASSETSGTGNYGYTF
>TRBV9|TRBJ1-5|-|-
TGTGCCAGCAGCGTAGCTGGAGGGGTCCAGCCCCAGCATTTT
CASSVAGGVQPQHF
>TRBV6-4|TRBJ2-5|TRBD2|-
TGTGCCAGCAGTGACTCTAGCGGGGGACAAGAGACCCAGTACTTC
CASSDSSGGQETQYF
>TRBV7-9|TRBJ1-3|-|once
TGTGCCAGCACCGGCGGGACAACAACCTTCAGCTCTGGAAACACCATATATTTT
CASTGGTTTFSSGNTIYF
>TRBV19|TRBJ2-2|-|-
TGTGCCAGTAGTTCAACCCGGGAGCTGTTTTTT
CASSSTRELFF
>TRBV19|TRBJ1-2|-|-
TGTGCCAGTAGGTATCGGGGAGCCCGAAGGTATGGCTACACCTTC
CASRYRGARRYGYTF
>TRBV6-5|TRBJ2-7|TRBD1|-
TGTGCCAGCAGCGACGGGGACAGGAGAGACTACGAGCAGTACTTC
CASSDGDRRDYEQYF
>TRBV6-2/TRBV6-3|TRBJ1-3|-|-
TGTGCCAGCAGCGTCGGGACAATTGGAAACACCATATATTTT
CASSVGTIGNTIYF
>TRBV2|TRBJ2-1|TRBD1|-
TGTGCCAGCAGGGGGACAGCTTCCTACAATGAGCAGTTCTTC
CASRGTASYNEQFF
>TRBV7-2|TRBJ2-3|TRBD2|-
TGTGCCAGCAGCTTTGTAGCGGGGGGGTCGGGAGATACGCAGTATTTT
CASSFVAGGSGDTQYF
>TRBV6-4|TRBJ1-1|-|-
TGTGCCAGCAGTCAGGGTATCGGCACTGAAGCTTTCTTT
CASSQGIGTEAFF
>TRBV6-5|TRBJ1-2|-|-
TGTGCCAGCAGTTACTCGCGACAGATCACCGGTGGCTACACCTTC
CASSYSRQITGGYTF
>TRBV18|TRBJ1-5|TRBD1|-
TGTGCCAGCTCACCCGGGACAGGAGATCAGCCCCAGCATTTT
CASSPGTGDQPQHF
>TRBV5-4|TRBJ2-3|-|-
TGTGCCAGCAGCCAGGAACCCCTCGGGGATACGCAGTATTTT
CASSQEPLGDTQYF
>TRBV7-2|TRBJ2-3|-|-
TGTGCCAGCAGCAGAGGGGGTCAGGGGACAGATACGCAGTATTTT
CASSRGGQGTDTQYF
>TRBV5-4|TRBJ2-7|-|-
TGTGCCAGCAGCTCCCGGACGGACACCTACGAGCAGTACTTC
CASSSRTDTYEQYF
>TRBV7-6|TRBJ2-3|TRBD2|-
TGTGCCAGCAGCTTAGTTCCCTCTAGCGGGAGCACAGATACGCAGTATTTT
CASSLVPSSGSTDTQYF
>TRBV7-9|TRBJ1-1|TRBD1|-
TGTGCCAGCAGCTTAGGCGGACAGGGGACCGCGAACACTGAAGCTTTCTTT
CASSLGGQGTANTEAFF
>TRBV18|TRBJ1-4|-|once
TGTGCCAGCTTTCGCCGGGAGAACCCCGAAAAACTGTTTTTT
CASFRRENPEKLFF
>TRBV19|TRBJ1-2|-|-
TGTGCCAGTACAGGGTGGGAAGAGGATGGCTACACCTTC
CASTGWEEDGYTF
>TRBV30|TRBJ2-2|TRBD2|-
TGTGCCTGGAGGACTAGCGGGAGTGGGGAGCTGTTTTTT
CAWRTSGSGELFF
>TRBV6-5|TRBJ1-2|TRBD1|-
TGTGCCAGCAGTTGGGGGACAGGGAGGCTTGGCTACACCTTC
CASSWGTGRLGYTF
>TRBV2|TRBJ2-5|-|-
TGTGCCAGCAGTGAATCCGCGGGGACCCCCCAGACCCAGTACTTC
CASSESAGTPQTQYF
>TRBV18|TRBJ2-2|-|-
TGTGCCAGCTCACCTGCAGGTGGGCTAAAGAACACCGGGGAGCTGTTTTTT
CASSPAGGLKNTGELFF
>TRBV7-3|TRBJ2-2|TRBD1|once
TGTGCCAGCAGCTTAACGTTGACAGGGGCCGGGGAGCTGTTTTTT
CASSLTLTGAGELFF
>TRBV23-1|TRBJ1-2|TRBD1|-
TGCGCCAGCAGTCAGCCGGGACAGAGCTATGGCTACACCTTC
CASSQPGQSYGYTF
>TRBV19|TRBJ2-7|-|-
TGTGCCAGTAGTAGGCGCCCCGCAGACGAGCAGTACTTC
CASSRRPADEQYF
>TRBV9|TRBJ2-6|TRBD2|-
TGTGCCAGCAGCGTTACTAGCGGGAGAGGCTCTGGGGCCAACGTCCTGACTTTC
CASSVTSGRGSGANVLTF
>TRBV6-2/TRBV6-3|TRBJ2-1|TRBD2|-
TGTGCCAGCAGTTTTCCCCGACTAGCGGTTGGCAGTGAGCAGTTCTTC
CASSFPRLAVGSEQFF
>TRBV19|TRBJ1-2|-|-
TGTGCCAGTAGTCGAGGGTACTATGGCTACACCTTC
CASSRGYYGYTF
>TRBV10-3|TRBJ2-1|-|-
TGTGCCATCAAAGGCGGGGAGGACAATGAGCAGTTCTTC
CAIKGGEDNEQFF
>TRBV6-5|TRBJ2-7|TRBD1|-
TGTGCCAGCAGTTACACTACAGGGGGCAGAGGAGAGCAGTACTTC
CASSYTTGGRGEQYF
>TRBV19|TRBJ2-7|-|-
TGTGCCAGTAGTATCGGGGGCCCTCCCTACGAGCAGTACTTC
CASSIGGPPYEQYF
>TRBV12-3/TRBV12-4|TRBJ2-1|-|-
TGTGCCAGCTCCGGGTGGACGGACAATGAGCAGTTCTTC
CASSGWTDNEQFF
>TRBV3-1/TRBV3-2|TRBJ1-2|-|-
TGTGCCAGCAGCCCAACAAGTTTGTCAGGCTACACCTTC
CASSPTSLSGYTF
>TRBV10-3|TRBJ2-2|TRBD2|-
TGTGCCATCAGTCGGACTAGCGGGAGTACCGGGGAGCTGTTTTTT
CAISRTSGSTGELFF
>TRBV7-2|TRBJ1-5|-|-
TGTGCCAGCAGCTTAGCAGGGGCCAATCAGCCCCAGCATTTT
CASSLAGANQPQHF
>TRBV3-1/TRBV3-2|TRBJ2-1|TRBD2|-
TGTGCCAGCAGCCACTCGGCTAGCGGGAGTAGTAATGAGCAGTTCTTC
CASSHSASGSSNEQFF
>TRBV6-6|TRBJ2-7|-|-
TGTGCCAGCAGTTATGGGGGTACCTACGAGCAGTACTTC
CASSYGGTYEQYF
>TRBV6-2/TRBV6-3|TRBJ1-3|-|-
TGTGCCAGCAGTTACGACAGCCACTCTGGAAACACCATATATTTT
CASSYDSHSGNTIYF